A single count supports the clone carrying this T cell receptor beta chain. Deletions cut 2 bases from V and 4 bases from J, with 15 bases between. CDR3 size: 16 residues. Germline CDR1 reads SGHVS; CDR2 reads FQNEAQ. The data belong to a study of blood T cell repertoires in COVID-19. On the study more broadly: Material from acute and convalescent COVID-19 was sourced from the United States, Italy and Spain. PBMCs, B-cell-depleted T cells, or T cells were the source of the cDNA or gDNA that made up the material.

Per the study methods: Reference gene primer amplification gave estimated nucleated cell counts. Libraries were prepared by immunoSEQ multiplex PCR; TCRdb keeps only in-frame clonotypes and omits some of them. D and trimming were read from the DNA, whereas the V and J calls and clone size are those reported in that table. The sample records 250,000 or so clones, approximately 82% being singletons. The sequence was obtained from a man aged 35-49 years who had recovered from COVID-19. The chain uses TRBV7-8 and TRBJ1-3, with D possibly matching TRBD1 (6 bases). Material for sequencing was peripheral blood. CDR3 residues: CASSLRGAPEGNTIYF. DNA of the CDR3: TGTGCCAGCAGCTTACGGGGGGCGCCGGAGGGAAACACCATATATTTT. Supplemented by reference TRBV7-8 and TRBJ1-3, the full variable domain reads GAGVSQSPRYKVAKRGQDVALRCDPISGHVSLFWYQQALGQGPEFLTYFQNEAQLDKSGLPSDRFFAERPEGSVSTLKIQRTQQEDSAVYLCASSLRGAPEGNTIYFGEGSWLTVV.